The 7 T cell receptor beta chains presented below share a single source sample, sequenced in a study of shared clonotypes between healthy human individuals. The repertoire was sequenced with immunoSEQ multiplex PCR; TCRdb's copy has only in-frame clones and lacks some. The sample records approximately 1.9 million clones, approximately 92% being singletons. Naive CD8 populations comprised CD45RO-negative cells positively selected for CCR7, excluding terminally differentiated effector memory CD45RA+ cells. Sequencing input: naive CD8+ T cells from PBMCs. The receptors derive from a man between 18 and 35 years old in good health. Some clones in this sample may be carry-over from other donors' samples.

V gene TRBV27 combines with J gene TRBJ2-7; 9 nucleotides match TRBD2. The CDR3 extends over 16 amino acids. Losses at the gene ends were 1 base for V and 5 bases for J; bases not matched to a gene: 9. Germline V gene data show CDR1 as MNHEY and CDR2 as SMNVEV (reference sequence). DNA for the CDR3: TGTGCCAGCAGTTTATTAAAAGGCGGGAGGGCTAACGAGCAGTACTTC. Translating it yields CASSLLKGGRANEQYF.

About this clone itself: With a much larger clone just one base away, this may be a read error. This sequence joins TRBV7-3 and TRBJ2-2; D is uncertain. The V end lost 5 bases, the J end lost 1 base, and 2 bases lay between the germline ends. The CDR3 spans 12 residues. Germline V gene lookup returns CDR1 SGHTA and CDR2 FQGTGA. The CDR3, as DNA: TGTGCCAGCAGCATGAACACCGGGGAGCTGTTTTTT. This translates into CASSMNTGELFF. The whole variable domain, filled in from reference TRBV7-3 and TRBJ2-2, reads GAGVSQTPSNKVTEKGKYVELRCDPISGHTALYWYRQSLGQGPEFLIYFQGTGAADDSGLPNDRFFAVRPEGSVSTLKIQRTERGDSAVYLCASSMNTGELFFGEGSRLTVL.

This clone occurred a few times. The rearrangement links TRBV11-2 to TRBJ2-7, with TRBD1 matching 9 bases. Germline CDR1 and CDR2: SGHAT and FQNNGV. V dropped 6 bases and J dropped 4; count of bases not matched to a gene: 16. This CDR3 spans 17 amino acids. DNA for the CDR3: TGTGCCAGCAGTTCTCGGGGGCGCGACAGGGGGTTATACGAGCAGTACTTC. Its protein product is CASSSRGRDRGLYEQYF.

The CDR3 bases are TGTGCCAGCAGCTGGCGAGTTTCCCCCTACGAGCAGTACTTC. Translated, it gives CASSWRVSPYEQYF. V and J are TRBV6-5 and TRBJ2-7; D is undetermined. CDR3 length equals 14 residues. V lost 6 bases and J 2 bases, leaving 14 bases between the germline ends. From germline, CDR1 is MNHEY and CDR2 SVGAGI.

J is TRBJ2-7 and V is TRBV5-1; possibly TRBD2 for D (6 bases). V lost 4 bases and J 3 bases, leaving 17 bases between the germline ends. This CDR3 comprises 15 residues. Germline CDR1 SGHRS, CDR2 YFSETQ. CDR3 nucleotides: TGCGCCAGCAGCGGAGGGACGGGCTCTTTCTACGAGCAGTACTTC. Translation: CASSGGTGSFYEQYF.

The chain combines TRBV4-1 with TRBJ2-7, with D possibly called TRBD1 or TRBD2 (5 bases each). Germline loops: CDR1 MGHRA, CDR2 YSYEKL. Trimming shortened V by 2 bases and J by 2 bases, and 22 bases separated the two germline ends. This CDR3 has 18 residues. CDR3 in amino acids: CASSQLASPAGATYEQYF. DNA of the CDR3: TGCGCCAGCAGCCAACTCGCATCCCCAGCCGGGGCCACCTACGAGCAGTACTTC.

V usage is TRBV6-5 and J usage is TRBJ2-5; tentatively, D is TRBD1 (6 bases). The end of the DNA fits TRBJ2-7 better, so the J call may be wrong. Germline CDR1 is MNHEY and CDR2 is SVGAGI. The CDR3 spans 13 residues. The CDR3 region is CASSYSGGNEQYF. CDR3 sequence (DNA): TGTGCCAGCAGTTACTCAGGGGGAAACGAGCAGTACTTC.